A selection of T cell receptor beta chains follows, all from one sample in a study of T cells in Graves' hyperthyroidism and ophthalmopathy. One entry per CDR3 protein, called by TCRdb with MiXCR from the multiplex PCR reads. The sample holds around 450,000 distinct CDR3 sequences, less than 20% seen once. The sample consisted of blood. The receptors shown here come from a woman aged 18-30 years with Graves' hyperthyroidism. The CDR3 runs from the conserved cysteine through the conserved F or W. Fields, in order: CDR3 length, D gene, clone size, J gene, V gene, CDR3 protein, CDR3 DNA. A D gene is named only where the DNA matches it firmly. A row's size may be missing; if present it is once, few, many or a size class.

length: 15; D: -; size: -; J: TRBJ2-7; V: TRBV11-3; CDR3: CASSLSPVPPTEQYF; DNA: TGTGCCAGCAGCTTATCCCCCGTTCCTCCGACCGAGCAGTACTTC
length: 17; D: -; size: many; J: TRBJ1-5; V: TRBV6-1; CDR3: CASSEWVGGNGNQPQHF; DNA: TGTGCCAGCAGTGAATGGGTGGGCGGAAATGGCAATCAGCCCCAGCATTTT
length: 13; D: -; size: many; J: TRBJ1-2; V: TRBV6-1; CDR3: CARSAGENYGYTF; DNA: TGTGCCAGATCCGCAGGGGAGAACTATGGCTACACCTTC
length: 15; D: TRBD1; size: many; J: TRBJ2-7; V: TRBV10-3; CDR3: CAISGTGTASYEQYF; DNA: TGTGCCATCAGTGGAACCGGGACAGCCTCCTACGAGCAGTACTTC
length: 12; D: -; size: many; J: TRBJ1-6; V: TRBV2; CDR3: CASTQDNSPLHF; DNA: TGTGCCAGCACCCAGGATAATTCACCCCTCCACTTT
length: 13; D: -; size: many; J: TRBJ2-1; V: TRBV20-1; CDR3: CSATGRAGSEQFF; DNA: TGCAGTGCTACGGGGCGGGCCGGCAGTGAGCAGTTCTTC
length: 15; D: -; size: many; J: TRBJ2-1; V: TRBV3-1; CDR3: CASSQASSSYNEQFF; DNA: TGTGCCAGCAGCCAAGCGTCTAGTAGTTACAATGAGCAGTTCTTC
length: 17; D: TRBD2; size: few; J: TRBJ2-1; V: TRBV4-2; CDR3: CASSPSGGAGVTNEQFF; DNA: TGTGCCAGCAGCCCATCCGGAGGGGCGGGAGTTACCAATGAGCAGTTCTTC
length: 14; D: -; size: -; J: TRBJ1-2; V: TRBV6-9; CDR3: CASSYPQGGDGYTF; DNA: TGTGCCAGCAGTTATCCCCAGGGAGGAGACGGCTACACCTTC
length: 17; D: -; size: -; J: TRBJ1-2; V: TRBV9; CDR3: CASSVGGRNFLNYGYTF; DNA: TGTGCCAGCAGCGTAGGTGGTCGTAACTTTCTTAACTATGGCTACACCTTC
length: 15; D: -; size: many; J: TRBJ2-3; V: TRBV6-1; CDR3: CASSFKGEVTDTQYF; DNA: TGTGCCAGCAGTTTCAAGGGGGAGGTGACAGATACGCAGTATTTT
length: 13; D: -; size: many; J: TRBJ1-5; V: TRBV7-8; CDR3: CASSRVGNQPQHF; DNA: TGTGCCAGCAGCAGGGTGGGCAATCAGCCCCAGCATTTT
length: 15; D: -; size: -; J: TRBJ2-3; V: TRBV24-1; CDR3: CATSDPRTSTDTQYF; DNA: TGTGCCACCAGTGATCCGAGGACAAGCACAGATACGCAGTATTTT
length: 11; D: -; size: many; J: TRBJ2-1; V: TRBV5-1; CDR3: CASSPDFEQFF; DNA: TGCGCCAGCAGCCCAGACTTTGAGCAGTTCTTC
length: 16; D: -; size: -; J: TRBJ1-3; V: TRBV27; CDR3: CASRPEAGLSGNTIYF; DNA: TGTGCCAGCAGACCTGAGGCAGGGCTCTCTGGAAACACCATATATTTT
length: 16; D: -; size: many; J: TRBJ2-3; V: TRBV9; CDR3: CASSGLQTGHRGTQYF; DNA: TGTGCCAGCAGCGGACTACAAACAGGCCACCGCGGTACGCAGTATTTT
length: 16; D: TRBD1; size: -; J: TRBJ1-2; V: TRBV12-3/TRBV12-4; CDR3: CASSYAPGQASYGYTF; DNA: TGTGCCAGCAGCTACGCACCGGGACAGGCATCCTATGGCTACACCTTC
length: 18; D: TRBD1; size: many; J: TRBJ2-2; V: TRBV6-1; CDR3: CASSTLAPGQGNTGELFF; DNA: TGTGCCAGCAGTACCCTCGCACCGGGACAGGGAAACACCGGGGAGCTGTTTTTT
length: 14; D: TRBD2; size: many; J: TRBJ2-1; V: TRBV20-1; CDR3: CSASLRGGPNEQFF; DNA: TGCAGTGCTTCCTTACGGGGGGGCCCCAATGAGCAGTTCTTC
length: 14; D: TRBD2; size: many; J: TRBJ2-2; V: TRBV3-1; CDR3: CASSPSGSTGELFF; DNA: TGTGCCAGCAGCCCCAGCGGGAGCACCGGGGAGCTGTTTTTT
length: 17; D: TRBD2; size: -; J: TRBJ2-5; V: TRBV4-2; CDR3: CASSQDSSGGFRETQYF; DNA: TGTGCCAGCAGCCAAGATAGTAGCGGGGGGTTTAGAGAGACCCAGTACTTC
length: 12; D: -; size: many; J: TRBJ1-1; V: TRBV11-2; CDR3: CASSPELAEAFF; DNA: TGTGCCAGCAGCCCCGAGTTGGCTGAAGCTTTCTTT
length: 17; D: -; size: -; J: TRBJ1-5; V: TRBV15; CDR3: CATSRDRSGISNQPQHF; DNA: TGTGCCACCAGCAGAGATCGGTCCGGGATTAGCAATCAGCCCCAGCATTTT
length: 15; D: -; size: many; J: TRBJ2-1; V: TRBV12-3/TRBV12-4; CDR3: CASSVGGLSYNEQFF; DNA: TGTGCCAGCAGTGTAGGGGGGCTCTCCTACAATGAGCAGTTCTTC
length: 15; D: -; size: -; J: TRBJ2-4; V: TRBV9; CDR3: CASSVGAVAKNIQYF; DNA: TGTGCCAGCAGCGTAGGAGCGGTAGCCAAAAACATTCAGTACTTC
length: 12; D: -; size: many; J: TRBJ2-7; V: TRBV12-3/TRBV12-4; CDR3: CASSPTTHEQYF; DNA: TGTGCCAGCAGTCCAACTACTCACGAGCAGTACTTC
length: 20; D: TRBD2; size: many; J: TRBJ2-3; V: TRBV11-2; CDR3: CASSSTSQRGEPPSTDTQYF; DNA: TGTGCCAGCAGCTCTACGTCGCAGCGGGGGGAGCCCCCGAGCACAGATACGCAGTATTTT
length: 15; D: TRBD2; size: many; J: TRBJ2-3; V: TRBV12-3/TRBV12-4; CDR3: CASTLAGGPADTQYF; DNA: TGTGCCAGCACCTTAGCGGGGGGGCCGGCAGATACGCAGTATTTT
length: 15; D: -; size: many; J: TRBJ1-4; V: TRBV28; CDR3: CASSPPGRANEKLFF; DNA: TGTGCCAGCAGTCCTCCGGGACGTGCTAATGAAAAACTGTTTTTT
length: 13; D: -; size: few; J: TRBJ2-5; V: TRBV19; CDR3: CASSGAGWQTQYF; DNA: TGTGCCAGTAGTGGGGCAGGCTGGCAGACCCAGTACTTC
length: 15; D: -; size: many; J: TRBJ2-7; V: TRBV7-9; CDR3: CASSSKPGATYEQYF; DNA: TGTGCCAGCAGCAGTAAACCAGGGGCCACCTACGAGCAGTACTTC
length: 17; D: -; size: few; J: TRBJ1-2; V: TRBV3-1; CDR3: CASSQESPRQVNYGYTF; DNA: TGTGCCAGCAGCCAAGAGAGCCCCCGGCAGGTAAACTATGGCTACACCTTC
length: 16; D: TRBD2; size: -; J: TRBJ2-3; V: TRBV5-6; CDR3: CASSFHSGSSPDTQYF; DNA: TGTGCCAGCAGCTTTCATAGCGGGAGTTCGCCAGATACGCAGTATTTT
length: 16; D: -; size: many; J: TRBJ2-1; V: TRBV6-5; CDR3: CASSYSRTNSYNEQFF; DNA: TGTGCCAGCAGTTACTCCCGCACGAATTCCTACAATGAGCAGTTCTTC
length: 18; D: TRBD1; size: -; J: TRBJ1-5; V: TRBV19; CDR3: CASSIVGRGLGSNQPQHF; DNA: TGTGCCAGTAGTATAGTAGGCAGGGGGCTCGGCAGCAATCAGCCCCAGCATTTT
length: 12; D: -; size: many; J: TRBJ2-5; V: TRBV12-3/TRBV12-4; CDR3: CASSLWQETQYF; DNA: TGTGCCAGCAGTTTATGGCAAGAGACCCAGTACTTC
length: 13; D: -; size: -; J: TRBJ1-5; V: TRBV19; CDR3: CASSIPGDQPQHF; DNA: TGTGCCAGTAGTATTCCAGGGGATCAGCCCCAGCATTTT
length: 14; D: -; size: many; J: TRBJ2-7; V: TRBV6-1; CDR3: CASSYSKSTYEQYF; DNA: TGTGCCAGCAGCTATTCCAAAAGCACCTACGAGCAGTACTTC
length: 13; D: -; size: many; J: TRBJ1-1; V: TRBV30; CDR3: CAWSDGQVTEAFF; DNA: TGTGCCTGGAGTGATGGCCAAGTCACTGAAGCTTTCTTT
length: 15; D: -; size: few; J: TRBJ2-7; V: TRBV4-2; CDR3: CASSQGAGLSYEQYF; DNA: TGTGCCAGCAGCCAAGGCGCAGGACTCTCCTACGAGCAGTACTTC
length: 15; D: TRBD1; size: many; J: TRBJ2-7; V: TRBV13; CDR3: CASSPRQGRSYEQYF; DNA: TGTGCCAGCAGCCCCCGACAGGGGCGCTCCTACGAGCAGTACTTC
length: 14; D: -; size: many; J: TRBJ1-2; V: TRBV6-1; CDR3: CASSEENTNYGYTF; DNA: TGTGCCAGCAGTGAAGAGAACACCAACTATGGCTACACCTTC
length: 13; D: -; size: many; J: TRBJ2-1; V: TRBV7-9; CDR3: CASSSSRSNEQFF; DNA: TGTGCCAGCAGTTCCTCGCGTAGCAATGAGCAGTTCTTC
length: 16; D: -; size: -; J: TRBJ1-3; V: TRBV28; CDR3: CASSLGPALSGNTIYF; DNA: TGTGCCAGCAGTTTGGGTCCGGCGCTCTCTGGAAACACCATATATTTT
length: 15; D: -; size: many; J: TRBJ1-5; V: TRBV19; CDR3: CASSIVRGANQPQHF; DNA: TGTGCCAGTAGTATCGTGAGGGGGGCAAATCAGCCCCAGCATTTT
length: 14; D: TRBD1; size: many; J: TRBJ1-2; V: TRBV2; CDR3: CASSEQGALAGYTF; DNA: TGTGCCAGCAGTGAACAGGGGGCTTTGGCTGGCTACACCTTC